These T cell receptor beta chains were read from a single sample in a study of blood T cell repertoires in COVID-19. Only in-frame clones appear in the TCRdb table, and some are missing; sequencing was by immunoSEQ multiplex PCR. The sample yields approximately 50,000 clones, 83% seen once. Material for sequencing was peripheral blood. The receptor source for this set is a human donor in a cohort sampled during active COVID-19. Both conserved end residues are part of each CDR3. The D gene is left open where the match is weak. Where a row states a size, it is once, few, many or the class of an expanded clone; other rows omit it.

v_gene	d_gene	abundance	j_gene	CDR3nt	CDR3aa
TRBV23-1	TRBD2	-	TRBJ2-4	TGCGCCAGCAGTCAGACTAGCGGGGGGGCCGTAAACATTCAGTACTTC	CASSQTSGGAVNIQYF
TRBV28	-	-	TRBJ1-1	TGTGCCAGCACTGGGGGCTTGAACACTGAAGCTTTCTTT	CASTGGLNTEAFF
TRBV6-2/TRBV6-3	-	few	TRBJ2-7	TGTGCCAGCAGTTACAGGGTCGGGGGTTCTCCACTCTCCTACGAGCAGTACTTC	CASSYRVGGSPLSYEQYF
TRBV20-1	TRBD2	once	TRBJ2-7	TGCAGTGCTAAGCGGGGCTACGAGCAGTACTTC	CSAKRGYEQYF
TRBV5-1	-	-	TRBJ2-7	TGCGCCAGCAAGATTCCTGGCCCGACCTACGAGCAGTACTTC	CASKIPGPTYEQYF
TRBV28	TRBD1	-	TRBJ1-4	TGTGCCAGCAGGATGACAGGGACTAATGAAAAACTGTTTTTT	CASRMTGTNEKLFF
TRBV7-9	-	-	TRBJ2-7	TGTGCCAGCAGCTTAGTCAATTCCTACGAGCAGTACTTC	CASSLVNSYEQYF
TRBV19	-	-	TRBJ1-1	TGTGCCAGTAGTATTGGGCACGGTAACACTGAAGCTTTCTTT	CASSIGHGNTEAFF
TRBV19	TRBD1	-	TRBJ2-7	TGTGCCAGTAGTACCGGGACAGCCCAATCCTACGAGCAGTACTTC	CASSTGTAQSYEQYF
TRBV6-1	-	-	TRBJ1-1	TGTGCCAGCAGTGGGGGGGGCACGGGCTTGAACACTGAAGCTTTCTTT	CASSGGGTGLNTEAFF
TRBV7-9	-	-	TRBJ2-2	TGTGCCAGCAGCTACGGACAGCTCTACACCGGGGAGCTGTTTTTT	CASSYGQLYTGELFF
TRBV6-5	-	many	TRBJ2-7	TGTGCCAGCAGTTACAGGGGTCCCTACGAGCAGTACTTC	CASSYRGPYEQYF
TRBV11-3	TRBD1	-	TRBJ2-7	TGTGCCAGCAGCTTAGACCGGACAGGGGCCTATGACTCCTACGAGCAGTACTTC	CASSLDRTGAYDSYEQYF
TRBV6-2/TRBV6-3	TRBD1	-	TRBJ2-3	TGTGCCAGCAGCAAAACCCGGGACAGGGGGCCAGATACGCAGTATTTT	CASSKTRDRGPDTQYF
TRBV27	-	-	TRBJ2-3	TGTGCCAGCAGTTTGATAGGGGCAGATACGCAGTATTTT	CASSLIGADTQYF
TRBV2	-	-	TRBJ1-6	TGTGCCAGCACACCGGGGGGTGGCTATAATTCACCCCTCCACTTT	CASTPGGGYNSPLHF
TRBV19	-	-	TRBJ2-7	TGTGCCAGTAGTATAACGCAGGGCCTCAGGAGCTACGAGCAGTACTTC	CASSITQGLRSYEQYF
TRBV6-5	TRBD1	-	TRBJ1-1	TGTGCCAGCAGTCTAGGACAGGGGAAAACTGAAGCTTTCTTT	CASSLGQGKTEAFF
TRBV29-1	TRBD1	-	TRBJ1-6	TGCAGCGTTGACCCACTCGCCTGGACAGGGAGTTTTAATTCACCCCTCCACTTT	CSVDPLAWTGSFNSPLHF
TRBV7-2	-	-	TRBJ2-5	TGTGCCAGCAGCTTAGGGACTATGTTCCAAGAGACCCAGTACTTC	CASSLGTMFQETQYF
TRBV27	-	-	TRBJ2-7	TGTGCCAGCAGCCCCGGACAGAGCTACGAGCAGTACTTC	CASSPGQSYEQYF
TRBV6-2/TRBV6-3	-	-	TRBJ1-5	TGTGCCAGCAGTCCGGGACACCTCAAAGGGTCTAGCAATCAGCCCCAGCATTTT	CASSPGHLKGSSNQPQHF
TRBV3-1/TRBV3-2	TRBD2	-	TRBJ2-7	TGTGCCAGCAGCCAAGGACCGGGACTAGTTTACGAGCAGTACTTC	CASSQGPGLVYEQYF
TRBV4-1	TRBD1	-	TRBJ1-6	TGCGCCAGCAGCCACCCGGGACAGGGCGTATATTCACCCCTCCACTTT	CASSHPGQGVYSPLHF
TRBV29-1	TRBD1	few	TRBJ2-7	TGCAGCGCGAGGACAGGGGGTTACGAGCAGTACTTC	CSARTGGYEQYF
TRBV6-5	-	-	TRBJ1-2	TGTGCCAGCAGTCCTACGCTTGGCAGGGTCACCTTC	CASSPTLGRVTF
TRBV6-6	TRBD1	-	TRBJ1-5	TGTGCCAGCACCGCGGATGACAGGGTCAATCAGCCCCAGCATTTT	CASTADDRVNQPQHF
TRBV6-5	-	once	TRBJ1-2	TGTGCCAGCAGCCCGGCGGGTTACTATGGCTACACCTTC	CASSPAGYYGYTF
TRBV11-2	-	medium-sized	TRBJ2-7	TGTGCCAGCAGCTTAGATCGGGGTACCTACGAGCAGTACTTC	CASSLDRGTYEQYF
TRBV4-3	TRBD2	-	TRBJ2-2	TGCGCCAGCAGCCAAGATCTGCAGGGACTACTAAACACCGGGGAGCTGTTTTTT	CASSQDLQGLLNTGELFF
TRBV30	-	-	TRBJ1-6	TGTGCCTGGACCATGGGGCTCGATACCTATAATTCACCCCTCCACTTT	CAWTMGLDTYNSPLHF
TRBV6-2/TRBV6-3	-	once	TRBJ2-3	TGTGCCAGCAGTTATCGGGGGACAGATACGCAGTATTTT	CASSYRGTDTQYF
TRBV7-9	TRBD2	-	TRBJ2-5	TGTGCCAGCAGAAGAACTAGCGGGGGGGCCGGAGAGACCCAGTACTTC	CASRRTSGGAGETQYF
TRBV6-6	TRBD1	-	TRBJ1-1	TGTGCCAGCAGTTACGGACGGGACAGGGGGGGAAGAGCTTTCTTT	CASSYGRDRGGRAFF
TRBV30	-	-	TRBJ2-7	TGTGCCTGGAGATTTAACACAGGGGAGCAGTACTTC	CAWRFNTGEQYF
TRBV28	TRBD1	-	TRBJ2-7	TGTGCCAGCAGTTTATCGGACAGGGGGTACGAGCAGTACTTC	CASSLSDRGYEQYF
TRBV5-4	-	-	TRBJ2-5	TGTGCCAGCAGCTTGGAACCCAACTTCCAAGAGACCCAGTACTTC	CASSLEPNFQETQYF
TRBV5-1	TRBD1	-	TRBJ2-7	TGCGCCAGCAGCTTGGTGGGGGACAGGGGGTGGTCCGAGCAGTACTTC	CASSLVGDRGWSEQYF
TRBV6-1	TRBD2	-	TRBJ2-1	TGTGCCAGCAGTGATCTCGGCGGGGGGGCGAATGAGCAGTTCTTC	CASSDLGGGANEQFF
TRBV6-5	-	-	TRBJ1-4	TGTGCCAGCAGTCTTAGACGGCCTCGGGGTGAAAAACTGTTTTTT	CASSLRRPRGEKLFF
TRBV6-1	-	-	TRBJ1-5	TGTGCCAGCAGTGACGAGGCGGGTCAGCCCCAGCATTTT	CASSDEAGQPQHF
TRBV27	-	few	TRBJ1-2	TGTGCCAGCACATCCGGTTTGTCTGGCTACACCTTC	CASTSGLSGYTF
TRBV18	-	-	TRBJ2-7	TGTGCCAGCTCTGCCCGACAGGGGAGGGACCGGCAGTACTTC	CASSARQGRDRQYF
TRBV5-4	-	-	TRBJ2-7	TGTGCCAGCAGCTTGTTTGGAGGGAGCGAGCAGTACTTC	CASSLFGGSEQYF
TRBV11-2	TRBD1	few	TRBJ1-3	TGTGCCAGCAGCCGGACAGGGTCTGGAAACACCATATATTTT	CASSRTGSGNTIYF
TRBV19	-	few	TRBJ1-6	TGTGCCAGTAGTATAGAGGTCTTTCTCGGTAATTCACCCCTCCACTTT	CASSIEVFLGNSPLHF
TRBV5-6	-	-	TRBJ2-1	TGTGCCAGCAGTTCAGGGGGGCCCCTAGTATTAAATGAGCAGTTCTTC	CASSSGGPLVLNEQFF
TRBV15	-	-	TRBJ1-4	TGTGCCACCAGCAGAGACACAGGGACGGGCGAAAAACTGTTTTTT	CATSRDTGTGEKLFF
TRBV2	-	-	TRBJ2-1	TGTGCCAGCAGGGGGGCCGTTACGTACAATGAGCAGTTCTTC	CASRGAVTYNEQFF
TRBV5-6	-	-	TRBJ1-6	TGTGCCAGCAGCCCGGGACTTAGGCTTAATTCACCCCTCCACTTT	CASSPGLRLNSPLHF
TRBV5-4	-	-	TRBJ2-7	TGTGCCAGCAGCTTGGAGGGGGGGAATTACGAGCAGTACTTC	CASSLEGGNYEQYF
TRBV18	-	-	TRBJ1-2	TGTGCCAGCTCACCTCAACAGGGAGGGAGTGGCTACACCTTC	CASSPQQGGSGYTF
TRBV6-5	TRBD1	-	TRBJ1-2	TGTGCCAGTTCCCCCACGGGACAGGCCATCTATGGCTACACCTTC	CASSPTGQAIYGYTF
TRBV6-6	TRBD1	-	TRBJ1-1	TGTGCCAGCAGTACAGGGGGCCCAGGCACTGAAGCTTTCTTT	CASSTGGPGTEAFF